This is a list of T cell receptor beta chains from one sample in a study of blood T cell repertoires in COVID-19. The data were produced by immunoSEQ multiplex PCR, yet TCRdb's version contains in-frame clones alone and is incomplete. The repertoire holds around 330,000 clones, with roughly 89% as singletons. Sequencing was performed on PBMCs or T cells enriched from blood (not recorded which). These receptors were obtained from a man aged 60-69 years who had recovered from COVID-19. CDR3s include the opening cysteine and the closing phenylalanine or tryptophan. Fields, in order: V gene, clone size, J gene, D gene, CDR3 protein, CDR3 DNA. The D gene is left open where the match is weak. Size is stated for part of the rows, as once, few or many counts, or as a class when the clone is expanded.

>TRBV5-1|.|TRBJ2-7|TRBD1
CASSLTGESYEQYF
TGCGCCAGCAGCTTGACAGGGGAATCCTACGAGCAGTACTTC
>TRBV19|.|TRBJ1-5|.
CASSQGIGNQPQHF
TGTGCCAGTTCCCAGGGGATAGGCAATCAGCCCCAGCATTTT
>TRBV27|.|TRBJ2-1|.
CASSPRQVQRNEQFF
TGTGCCAGCAGTCCCCGACAGGTACAACGTAATGAGCAGTTCTTC
>TRBV28|.|TRBJ1-2|.
CASSLTGTYGYTF
TGTGCCAGCAGTTTAACGGGTACTTATGGCTACACCTTC
>TRBV5-1|once|TRBJ1-2|TRBD1
CASRQGQERNGYTF
TGCGCCAGCAGACAGGGACAGGAACGCAATGGCTACACCTTC
>TRBV5-1|.|TRBJ2-1|TRBD2
CASSLESSGSPHEQFF
TGCGCCAGCAGCTTGGAGTCTAGCGGGAGTCCCCATGAGCAGTTCTTC
>TRBV15|.|TRBJ2-3|.
CATSRSYADTQYF
TGTGCCACCAGCAGATCTTATGCAGATACGCAGTATTTT
>TRBV5-6|.|TRBJ1-3|.
CASSLDSASGNTIYF
TGTGCCAGCAGCTTGGACAGTGCCTCTGGAAACACCATATATTTT
>TRBV28|.|TRBJ1-5|TRBD1
CASSSYRGHQPQHF
TGTGCCAGCAGTTCCTACAGGGGCCACCAGCCCCAGCATTTT
>TRBV24-1|.|TRBJ2-1|TRBD1
CATSSRQGTRNEQFF
TGTGCCACCAGCTCTCGACAGGGGACCCGCAATGAGCAGTTCTTC
>TRBV10-3|.|TRBJ2-1|.
CAISESGGSGEQFF
TGTGCCATCAGTGAGTCGGGCGGGTCCGGTGAGCAGTTCTTC
>TRBV18|.|TRBJ1-1|TRBD1
CASSPLRGLTEAFF
TGTGCCAGCTCACCACTCAGGGGGCTCACTGAAGCTTTCTTT
>TRBV30|once|TRBJ1-3|TRBD1
CAWSPAAGTGFPGNTIYF
TGTGCCTGGAGTCCCGCGGCCGGGACAGGGTTTCCTGGAAACACCATATATTTT
>TRBV21-1|.|TRBJ2-1|.
CASSNRLAGRDYNEQFF
TGTGCCAGCAGCAACAGACTAGCGGGACGCGACTACAATGAGCAGTTCTTC
>TRBV7-8|.|TRBJ2-2|.
CASSLTPGHATGELFF
TGTGCCAGCAGCTTAACCCCGGGACATGCCACCGGGGAGCTGTTTTTT
>TRBV5-1|.|TRBJ1-6|TRBD1
CASSLGDRIALHF
TGCGCCAGCAGCCTAGGGGACAGGATAGCCCTCCACTTT
>TRBV24-1|.|TRBJ2-3|TRBD2
CATGVLGGASTDTQYF
TGTGCCACCGGAGTCCTGGGAGGGGCCAGCACAGATACGCAGTATTTT
>TRBV27|.|TRBJ1-2|TRBD1
CASSPVGTGSGYTF
TGTGCCAGCAGTCCCGTAGGGACAGGGAGCGGCTACACCTTC
>TRBV19|.|TRBJ2-3|.
CASRGQSTDTQYF
TGTGCCAGCAGGGGACAAAGCACAGATACGCAGTATTTT
>TRBV30|.|TRBJ2-7|TRBD2
CAWSLGLAGGRDEQYF
TGTGCCTGGAGCCTGGGACTAGCGGGAGGGCGGGACGAGCAGTACTTC
>TRBV3-1/TRBV3-2|.|TRBJ1-5|.
CASSQGLLNQPQHF
TGTGCCAGCAGCCAGGGACTGCTCAATCAGCCCCAGCATTTT
>TRBV5-5|.|TRBJ1-2|TRBD1
CASSLTGGSDYGYTF
TGTGCCAGCAGCTTGACAGGGGGCAGTGACTATGGCTACACCTTC
>TRBV7-9|.|TRBJ1-2|TRBD1
CASSAGQNYGYTF
TGTGCCAGCAGCGCGGGACAGAACTATGGCTACACCTTC
>TRBV5-1|.|TRBJ2-1|TRBD2
CASNAGEHNEQFF
TGCGCCAGCAACGCGGGGGAGCACAATGAGCAGTTCTTC
>TRBV4-2|.|TRBJ2-5|TRBD2
CASSQDPLAGGVRQETQYF
TGTGCCAGCAGCCAAGATCCGCTAGCGGGAGGAGTTCGGCAAGAGACCCAGTACTTC
>TRBV19|.|TRBJ1-2|.
CASSIVAGEGYTF
TGTGCCAGTAGTATAGTCGCAGGGGAAGGCTACACCTTC
>TRBV3-1/TRBV3-2|.|TRBJ1-1|.
CASGLMNTEAFF
TGTGCCAGCGGACTGATGAACACTGAAGCTTTCTTT
>TRBV19|.|TRBJ1-4|.
CASSTTVLPNEKLFF
TGTGCCAGTAGTACAACAGTTTTACCGAATGAAAAACTGTTTTTT
>TRBV28|.|TRBJ1-4|.
CASSSGATNEKLFF
TGTGCCAGCAGCTCCGGAGCAACTAATGAAAAACTGTTTTTT
>TRBV4-2|once|TRBJ2-5|.
CASSQVSTVQETQYF
TGTGCCAGCAGCCAAGTTTCAACGGTTCAAGAGACCCAGTACTTC